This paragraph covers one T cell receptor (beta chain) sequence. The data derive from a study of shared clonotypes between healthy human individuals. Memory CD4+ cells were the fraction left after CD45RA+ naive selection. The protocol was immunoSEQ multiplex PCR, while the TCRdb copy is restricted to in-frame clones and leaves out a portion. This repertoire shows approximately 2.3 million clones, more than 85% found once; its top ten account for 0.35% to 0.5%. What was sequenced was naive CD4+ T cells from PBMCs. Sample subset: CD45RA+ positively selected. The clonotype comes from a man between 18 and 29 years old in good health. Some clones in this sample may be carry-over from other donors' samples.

The CDR3 bases are TGTGCCAGCAGACTAATTTTACAGGGCTACGAGCAGTACTTC. Amino acid sequence: CASRLILQGYEQYF. This chain uses TRBV7-8 with TRBJ2-7; weak D call: TRBD1 (6 bases). Germline CDR1 SGHVS, CDR2 FQNEAQ. Deletions cut 6 bases from V and 3 bases from J, with 15 bases between. This CDR3 has 14 residues.